The 18 T cell receptor beta chains listed next were all sequenced from one sample in a study of cytomegalovirus exposure and HLA in healthy donors. The PCR had 60 Vbeta and 13 Jbeta primers. Using immunoSEQ multiplex PCR, the repertoire was profiled, and TCRdb retains in-frame clones only, with some absent. The sample records about 36,000 clones, approximately 70% being singletons. Sequencing used PBMCs. These receptor sequences come from a man in his thirties or forties in good health and CMV-seronegative.

This clone was recorded a few times. The chain has TRBV11-2 and TRBJ2-7; D is unclear. V dropped 5 bases and J dropped 3 bases, with 5 bases sitting between them. Germline CDR1 is SGHAT and CDR2 is FQNNGV. There are 11 residues in the CDR3. CDR3 nucleotide sequence: TGTGCCAGCAGCCTCCTCTACGAGCAGTACTTC. Translation gives CASSLLYEQYF.

In its sample, this clone was seen once. The rearrangement links TRBV4-3 to TRBJ2-1; TRBD1 matches at 9 bases. The germline V gene has CDR1 LGHNA and CDR2 YSLEER. V lost 1 base and J lost 7; bases outside the gene matches: 5. This CDR3 comprises 15 residues. The chain's CDR3 is CASSQAPGTGNEQFF. DNA of the CDR3: TGCGCCAGCAGCCAAGCTCCGGGGACAGGGAATGAGCAGTTCTTC.

V gene TRBV6-5 combines with J gene TRBJ2-7; TRBD1 is a possible D gene (6 bases). Trimming stripped 6 bases from V and 0 bases from J, with 9 bases between. Germline lookup yields CDR1 MNHEY and CDR2 SVGAGI. The CDR3 contains 13 residues. The CDR3 coding sequence is TGTGCCAGCAGATCAGGGGACTCCTACGAGCAGTACTTC. Translated: CASRSGDSYEQYF.

This clone is labeled as medium-sized (0.01 to 0.1%). The chain recombines TRBV6-5 with TRBJ1-5; D not resolved. The CDR3 totals 14 residues. Germline V gene data show CDR1 as MNHEY and CDR2 as SVGAGI. Trimming left V 2 bases short and J 4 bases short, with 9 bases between. CDR3 sequence reads: CASSYRGGNQPQHF. The CDR3 DNA reads TGTGCCAGCAGTTACCGGGGAGGGAATCAGCCCCAGCATTTT.

V gene TRBV18 combines with J gene TRBJ2-7, with D perhaps TRBD1 (6 bases). The CDR3 runs to 14 residues. Deletions cut 2 bases from V and 6 bases from J, with 14 bases between. Per germline, CDR1 KGHSH and CDR2 LQKENI. The CDR3 sequence is CASSPGGGTGEQYF. The CDR3 coding sequence is TGTGCCAGCTCACCAGGGGGCGGCACGGGCGAGCAGTACTTC.

In this sample, this clone turned up a few times. V usage is TRBV7-8 and J usage is TRBJ2-7, with D perhaps TRBD2 (6 bases). Germline assignment: CDR1 SGHVS and CDR2 FQNEAQ. This CDR3 comprises 13 residues. Trimming cost V 6 bases and J 3 bases, with 12 bases left between them. For the CDR3, the DNA is TGTGCCAGCAGAATTGGAGGGAACTACGAGCAGTACTTC. This encodes CASRIGGNYEQYF.

J is TRBJ1-4 and V is TRBV6-5; tentative D call: TRBD1 (6 bases). The CDR3 is 15 residues long. The V end was cut by 2 bases, the J end by 3 bases, with 10 bases between. Germline CDR1 MNHEY, CDR2 SVGAGI. The chain's CDR3 is CASSYLRTANEKLFF. The DNA of the CDR3 is TGTGCCAGCAGTTACCTCCGGACAGCTAATGAAAAACTGTTTTTT.

The chain is built from TRBV5-6 and TRBJ1-6; TRBD1 aligns across 7 bases. CDR3 length: 17 amino acids. Germline V gives CDR1 SGHDT, CDR2 YYEEEE. The ends lost 0 bases at V and 4 bases at J; junction bases unmatched: 7. CDR3: CASSLGHGDRYNSPLHF. The CDR3 DNA reads TGTGCCAGCAGCTTGGGCCATGGGGACAGATATAATTCACCCCTCCACTTT.

The chain combines TRBV29-1 with TRBJ1-5; TRBD1 aligns across 12 bases. Germline V lookup: CDR1 SQVTM, CDR2 ANQGSEA. The CDR3 consists of 16 residues. J was trimmed by 1 base and V by 5 bases; bases with no gene match: 6. The chain's CDR3 is CSVSGTGGSSNQPQHF. The DNA for the CDR3 is TGCAGCGTTTCCGGGACAGGGGGCAGCAGCAATCAGCCCCAGCATTTT.

The rearrangement uses TRBV7-9 and TRBJ1-1; 8 nucleotides agree with TRBD1. CDR1 and CDR2 from the germline V gene are SEHNR and FQNEAQ (reference sequence). CDR3 length: 15 residues. The trim removed 5 bases at V and 3 bases at J, leaving 8 bases unmatched. The CDR3 sequence: CASSQWTGRDTEAFF. The CDR3 bases are TGTGCCAGCAGCCAATGGACAGGGAGGGACACTGAAGCTTTCTTT.

V and J are TRBV19 and TRBJ1-2; possibly TRBD1 for D (6 bases). The CDR3 contains 13 residues. V lost 7 bases and J 1 base, leaving 10 bases between the germline ends. Germline V lookup: CDR1 LNHDA, CDR2 SQIVND (reference sequence). CDR3 DNA: TGTGCCAGTAACAGGGACCTTAACTATGGCTACACCTTC. This translates into CASNRDLNYGYTF.

The chain uses TRBV7-8 and TRBJ1-2, with D possibly matching TRBD1 (5 bases). V lost 7 bases and J lost 8, with 20 bases in between. The germline V gene has CDR1 SGHVS and CDR2 FQNEAQ. The CDR3 loop spans 14 amino acids. Written as DNA, the CDR3 is TGTGCCAGCACTCGGAGGGACGGAGGCAGCGGCTACACCTTC. It yields the protein CASTRRDGGSGYTF. The whole variable domain, remainder taken from reference TRBV7-8 and TRBJ1-2, is GAGVSQSPRYKVAKRGQDVALRCDPISGHVSLFWYQQALGQGPEFLTYFQNEAQLDKSGLPSDRFFAERPEGSVSTLKIQRTQQEDSAVYLCASTRRDGGSGYTFGSGTRLTVV.

This clone was counted a single time. The V and J genes are TRBV6-1 and TRBJ1-4; a possible D gene is TRBD1 (5 bases). Deletions cut 0 bases from V and 6 bases from J, with 14 bases between. Germline V lookup: CDR1 MNHNS, CDR2 SASEGT. The CDR3 totals 16 residues. The CDR3 spells CASSEALGGVDEKLFF. CDR3 coding DNA: TGTGCCAGCAGTGAAGCGCTAGGAGGGGTGGATGAAAAACTGTTTTTT.

The chain joins TRBV6-5 to TRBJ2-2; tentatively, D is TRBD2 (5 bases). Trimming left V 0 bases short and J 2 bases short, with 10 bases between. The CDR3 runs 16 residues. The germline V gene encodes CDR1 MNHEY and CDR2 SVGAGI. The CDR3 spells CASSYSRAVNTGELFF. CDR3 coding DNA: TGTGCCAGCAGTTACTCGCGAGCGGTAAACACCGGGGAGCTGTTTTTT.

This clone was detected a few times. The chain is built from TRBV7-8 and TRBJ1-6; TRBD1 aligns across 7 bases. Trimming cost V 5 bases and J 7 bases; bases outside gene matches: 11. This CDR3 region has 16 residues. Germline-derived CDR1 and CDR2 are SGHVS and FQNEAQ. CDR3: CASSPEEGGTNSPLHF. The CDR3 coding sequence is TGTGCCAGCAGCCCCGAGGAAGGGGGCACCAATTCACCCCTCCACTTT.

The chain links TRBV6-4 to TRBJ2-5; tentatively, D is TRBD2 (6 bases). The CDR3 runs to 16 residues. Trimming removed 3 bases at V and 3 bases at J, with 17 bases between. Germline CDR1 MRHNA, CDR2 SNTAGT. The CDR3 sequence: CASSERGGVGEETQYF. The CDR3 DNA follows: TGTGCCAGCAGTGAAAGGGGAGGCGTAGGGGAAGAGACCCAGTACTTC.

The chain recombines TRBV7-6 with TRBJ2-5, with 9 nucleotides matching TRBD2. The CDR3 totals 16 residues. Unmatched junction bases numbered 8, after V lost 1 base and J lost 5 bases. Per germline, CDR1 SGHVS and CDR2 FNYEAQ. CDR3 bases: TGTGCCAGCAGCTTAGAACGGCGGGGGGGCTCGGAGACCCAGTACTTC. This codes for CASSLERRGGSETQYF.

V gene TRBV2 combines with J gene TRBJ2-7, with D possibly being TRBD1 (5 bases). The CDR3 consists of 13 residues. CDR1 and CDR2 from the germline V gene are SNHLY and FYNNEI. With 5 bases removed from V and 1 base from J, the gap between germline ends came to 9 bases. The CDR3 DNA sequence: TGTGCCAGCAGTACGGACATATCCTACGAGCAGTACTTC. This codes for CASSTDISYEQYF. Filled out from reference TRBV2 and TRBJ2-7, the complete variable domain reads EPEVTQTPSHQVTQMGQEVILRCVPISNHLYFYWYRQILGQKVEFLVSFYNNEISEKSEIFDDQFSVERPDGSNFTLKIRSTKLEDSAMYFCASSTDISYEQYFGPGTRLTVT.